This T cell receptor (beta chain) was identified during a study of CD8+ T cells in alopecia areata. Study context: Twice a day, 5 to 10 mg of oral tofacitinib was administered to treated patients.

Extracted from the samples, RNA was reverse transcribed into cDNA to serve as the sequencing template. Here immunoSEQ multiplex PCR was the method, and the copy in TCRdb shows in-frame clones only, minus some. Here the sample spans about 210,000 clones, 64% being singletons. Concerning this clone itself: Its matching antigen is unknown.

The treatment denotes: oral pan-JAK inhibitor, 5-10 mg twice daily. Overall study findings and caveats: Administration of tofacitinib significantly diminished scalp clonality and expanded CD8+ clones within the top 100.

The clonotype originates from a human donor with alopecia areata. Sequencing used CD4+ T cells sorted from blood, obtained at week 4, from a patient treated with tofacitinib.

The CDR3 DNA follows: TGTGCCAGCAGCCCCCCTTGGGGGCAGAACACTGAAGCTTTCTTT. Residues: CASSPPWGQNTEAFF. The chain has TRBV5-6 and TRBJ1-1; TRBD1 is a possible D gene (6 bases). Germline V gene data show CDR1 as SGHDT and CDR2 as YYEEEE. This CDR3 comprises 15 residues. Trimming shortened V by 4 bases and J by 1 base, and 14 bases separated the two germline ends.